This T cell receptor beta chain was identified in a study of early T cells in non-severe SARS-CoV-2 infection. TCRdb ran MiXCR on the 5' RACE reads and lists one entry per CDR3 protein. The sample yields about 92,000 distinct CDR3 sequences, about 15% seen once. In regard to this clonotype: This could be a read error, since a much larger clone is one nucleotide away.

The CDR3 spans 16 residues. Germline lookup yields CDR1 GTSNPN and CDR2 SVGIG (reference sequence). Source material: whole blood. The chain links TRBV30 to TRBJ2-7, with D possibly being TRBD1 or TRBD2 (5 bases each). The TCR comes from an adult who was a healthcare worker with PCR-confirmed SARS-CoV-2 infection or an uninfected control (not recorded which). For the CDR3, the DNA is TGTGACTGGAGGCAGGGTACTAAGATTACCCACTACGAGCAGTACTTC. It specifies CDWRQGTKITHYEQYF.